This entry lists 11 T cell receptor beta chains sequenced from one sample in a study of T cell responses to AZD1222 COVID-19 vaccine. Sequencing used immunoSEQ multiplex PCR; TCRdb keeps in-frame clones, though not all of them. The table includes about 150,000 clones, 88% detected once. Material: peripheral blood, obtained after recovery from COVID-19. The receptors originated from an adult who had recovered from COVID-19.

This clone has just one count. The CDR3 loop is CASSTDLNTEAFF. CDR3 DNA: TGTGCCAGCAGCACCGACTTGAACACTGAAGCTTTCTTT. This chain joins TRBV12-3 or TRBV12-4 and TRBJ1-1; D not resolved. The V end lost 6 bases, the J end lost 0 bases, and 8 bases lay between the germline ends. The CDR3 sequence is 13 residues long.

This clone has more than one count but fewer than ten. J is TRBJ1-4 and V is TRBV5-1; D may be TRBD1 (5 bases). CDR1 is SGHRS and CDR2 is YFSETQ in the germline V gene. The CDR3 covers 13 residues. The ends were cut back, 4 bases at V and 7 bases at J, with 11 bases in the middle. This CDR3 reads CASSLPGTEKLFF. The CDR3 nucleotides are TGCGCCAGCAGCCTACCCGGGACTGAAAAACTGTTTTTT.

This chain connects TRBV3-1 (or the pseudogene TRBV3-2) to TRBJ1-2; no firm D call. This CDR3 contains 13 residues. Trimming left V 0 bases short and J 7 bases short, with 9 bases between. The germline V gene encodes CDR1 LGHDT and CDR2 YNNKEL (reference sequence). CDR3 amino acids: CASSQDFWAGYTF. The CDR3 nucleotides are TGTGCCAGCAGCCAAGATTTCTGGGCTGGCTACACCTTC.

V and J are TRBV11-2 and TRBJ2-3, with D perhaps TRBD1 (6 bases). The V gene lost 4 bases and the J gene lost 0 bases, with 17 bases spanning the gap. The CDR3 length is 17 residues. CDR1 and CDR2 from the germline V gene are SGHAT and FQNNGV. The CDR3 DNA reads TGTGCCAGCAGCTATACTAGTACAGGGTCGAGCACAGATACGCAGTATTTT. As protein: CASSYTSTGSSTDTQYF.

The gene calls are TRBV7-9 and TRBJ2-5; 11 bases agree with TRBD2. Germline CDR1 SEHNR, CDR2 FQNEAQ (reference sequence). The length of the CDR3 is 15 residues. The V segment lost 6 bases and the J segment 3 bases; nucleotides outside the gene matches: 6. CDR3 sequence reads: CASRETSGDKETQYF. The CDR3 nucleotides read TGTGCCAGCAGGGAGACTAGCGGGGATAAAGAGACCCAGTACTTC.

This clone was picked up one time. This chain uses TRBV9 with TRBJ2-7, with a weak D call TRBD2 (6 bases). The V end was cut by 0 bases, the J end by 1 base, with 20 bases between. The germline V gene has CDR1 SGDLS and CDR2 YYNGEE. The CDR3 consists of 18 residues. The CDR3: CASSVEAGSGLRSYEQYF. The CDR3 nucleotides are TGTGCCAGCAGCGTAGAGGCAGGGTCGGGACTGAGATCCTACGAGCAGTACTTC.

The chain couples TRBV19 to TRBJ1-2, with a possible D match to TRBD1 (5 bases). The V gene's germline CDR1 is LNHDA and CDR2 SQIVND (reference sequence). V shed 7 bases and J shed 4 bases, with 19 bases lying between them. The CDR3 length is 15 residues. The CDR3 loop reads CASTTQAKGLYGYTF. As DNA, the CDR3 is TGTGCCAGTACAACACAGGCCAAGGGTCTCTATGGCTACACCTTC.

Here the CDR3 reads CASSIDRTDEKLFF. Here the CDR3 DNA reads TGTGCCAGTAGTATCGATCGGACGGATGAAAAACTGTTTTTT. The chain couples TRBV19 to TRBJ1-4; no clear D. The CDR3 has 14 amino acids. The ends were cut back, 3 bases at V and 6 bases at J, with 11 bases in the middle. Germline lookup yields CDR1 LNHDA and CDR2 SQIVND (reference sequence).

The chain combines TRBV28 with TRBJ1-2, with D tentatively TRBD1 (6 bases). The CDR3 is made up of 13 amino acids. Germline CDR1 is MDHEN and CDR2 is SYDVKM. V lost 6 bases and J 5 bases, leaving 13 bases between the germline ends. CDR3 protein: CASSRGKAYGYTF. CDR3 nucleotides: TGTGCCAGCAGCAGGGGCAAAGCGTATGGCTACACCTTC.

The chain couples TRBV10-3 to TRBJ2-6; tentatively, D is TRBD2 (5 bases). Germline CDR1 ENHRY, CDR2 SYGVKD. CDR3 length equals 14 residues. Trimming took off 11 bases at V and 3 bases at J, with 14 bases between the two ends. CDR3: CAHPGVCGANVLTF. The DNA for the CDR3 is TGTGCCCACCCCGGGGTTTGTGGGGCCAACGTCCTGACTTTC.

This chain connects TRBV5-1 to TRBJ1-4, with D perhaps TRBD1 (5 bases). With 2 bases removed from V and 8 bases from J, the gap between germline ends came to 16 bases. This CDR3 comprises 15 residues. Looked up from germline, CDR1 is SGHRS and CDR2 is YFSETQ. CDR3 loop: CASSLGAFEEEKLFF. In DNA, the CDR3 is TGCGCCAGCAGCTTAGGGGCCTTCGAGGAAGAAAAACTGTTTTTT.